These T cell receptor beta chains were read from a single sample in a study of cytomegalovirus exposure and HLA in healthy donors. The assay was immunoSEQ multiplex PCR, and TCRdb's table has in-frame clones only and misses some. The sample carries some 200,000 clones, about 78% recorded once. The sample taken for sequencing was PBMCs. These receptors were collected from a woman in her twenties or thirties in good health and CMV-seronegative. Each CDR3 is given with its conserved first and last residue. Fields, in order: J gene, D gene, V gene, clone size, CDR3 protein, CDR3 DNA. A D gene is named only where the DNA matches it firmly. Some rows have no size entry. The others give once, few or many, or a class for an expanded clone.

>TRBJ2-4|-|TRBV6-6|once
CASSYPGQGGDIQYF
TGTGCCAGCAGTTACCCCGGACAGGGAGGGGACATTCAGTACTTC
>TRBJ1-5|TRBD1|TRBV27|-
CASSAGTAAGQPQHF
TGTGCCAGCAGTGCCGGGACAGCCGCAGGGCAGCCCCAGCATTTT
>TRBJ1-2|-|TRBV7-3|-
CASSLFALDYGYPF
TGTGCCAGCAGCTTATTCGCGCTGGACTATGGCTACCCCTTC
>TRBJ2-7|-|TRBV28|-
CASSLSLGQPQYEQYF
TGTGCCAGCAGTTTAAGTTTAGGACAGCCCCAATACGAGCAGTACTTC
>TRBJ2-5|TRBD1|TRBV9|-
CASSSGTGGQETQYF
TGTGCCAGCAGCTCAGGGACAGGAGGCCAAGAGACCCAGTACTTC
>TRBJ2-7|-|TRBV6-5|-
CASSEGRTYEQYF
TGTGCCAGCAGTGAAGGCAGGACCTACGAGCAGTACTTC
>TRBJ1-5|-|TRBV6-5|-
CASSPQVYSNQPQHF
TGTGCCAGCAGTCCCCAGGTGTATAGCAATCAGCCCCAGCATTTT
>TRBJ2-7|-|TRBV7-9|-
CASSFSVYEQYF
TGTGCCAGCAGCTTCTCGGTGTACGAGCAGTACTTC
>TRBJ2-5|-|TRBV11-2|-
CASSLVRNQETQYF
TGTGCCAGCAGCTTAGTGCGAAACCAAGAGACCCAGTACTTC
>TRBJ2-2|-|TRBV27|-
CASVDLVRGGTGELFF
TGTGCCAGCGTGGACCTTGTTAGGGGTGGCACCGGGGAGCTGTTTTTT